The 15 T cell receptor beta chains presented below share a single source sample, sequenced in a study of T cell responses to AZD1222 COVID-19 vaccine. Data came from immunoSEQ multiplex PCR; TCRdb stores just in-frame clones and leaves some out. In the table there are approximately 93,000 clones, around nine tenths of which are singletons. The input for sequencing was peripheral blood, taken 28 days after the second AZD1222 dose. The receptors stem from an adult who received the AZD1222 COVID-19 vaccine.

The chain couples TRBV19 to TRBJ1-5; the D gene is possibly TRBD1 (6 bases). This CDR3 is 14 amino acids long. CDR1 is LNHDA and CDR2 is SQIVND in the germline V gene (reference sequence). The V and J ends lost 5 bases and 3 bases respectively, with 11 bases between them. CDR3 in amino acids: CASSLRQVNQPQHF. The CDR3 DNA follows: TGTGCCAGTAGTCTACGACAGGTCAATCAGCCCCAGCATTTT.

This clone occurred once. The chain couples TRBV6-5 to TRBJ1-1; weak D call: TRBD1 (5 bases). V lost 0 bases to trimming and J lost 0 bases, with 8 bases between them. This CDR3 has 15 amino acids. Germline V gene data show CDR1 as MNHEY and CDR2 as SVGAGI. CDR3 amino acids: CASSYSETVNTEAFF. The DNA of the CDR3 is TGTGCCAGCAGTTACTCGGAGACAGTGAACACTGAAGCTTTCTTT.

V is TRBV7-6 and J is TRBJ2-7, with 7 bases aligning to TRBD1. Germline V CDR1 and CDR2: SGHVS, FNYEAQ. J was trimmed by 0 bases and V by 5 bases; bases with no gene match: 10. The CDR3 totals 16 residues. The CDR3 protein is CASSKGQVLSSYEQYF. Written as DNA, the CDR3 is TGTGCCAGCAGCAAAGGACAGGTACTAAGCTCCTACGAGCAGTACTTC.

The chain combines TRBV11-2 with TRBJ1-1; 7 nucleotides line up with TRBD1. Germline V CDR1 and CDR2: SGHAT, FQNNGV. CDR3 length: 15 amino acids. With 0 bases clipped from V and 4 bases from J, the junction kept 5 bases outside the gene matches. The DNA for the CDR3 is TGTGCCAGCAGCTTAGAAATAGCAGGGGGCACTGAAGCTTTCTTT. This gives the protein CASSLEIAGGTEAFF.

The chain uses TRBV19 and TRBJ2-7; D not certain. V lost 5 bases and J lost 0, with 11 bases in between. CDR1 and CDR2 (germline): LNHDA, SQIVND (reference sequence). This CDR3 spans 14 amino acids. In DNA form, the CDR3 reads TGTGCCAGTAGTTTCAAGGTTAGCTCCTACGAGCAGTACTTC. Translated, it gives CASSFKVSSYEQYF.

V is TRBV18 and J is TRBJ1-5; D is undetermined. Germline CDR1 reads KGHSH; CDR2 reads LQKENI. The CDR3 runs 18 residues. The V end lost 1 base, the J end lost 0 bases, and 16 bases lay between the germline ends. The CDR3 DNA follows: TGTGCCAGCTCACCACGGGGTAAGGCAGGCGATAGCAATCAGCCCCAGCATTTT. It encodes CASSPRGKAGDSNQPQHF.

The V and J genes are TRBV5-6 and TRBJ1-2, with D unresolved. Per germline, CDR1 SGHDT and CDR2 YYEEEE. V dropped 4 bases and J dropped 7 bases, with 17 bases sitting between them. The CDR3 extends over 14 amino acids. The CDR3 loop is CASSPPFASAGYTF. As DNA, the CDR3 is TGTGCCAGCAGCCCACCTTTTGCGTCCGCTGGCTACACCTTC.

This chain uses TRBV7-9 with TRBJ1-1, with 7 bases lining up with TRBD1. V gave up 6 bases and J gave up 2 bases; unmatched junction bases: 12. In germline, CDR1 is SEHNR, CDR2 FQNEAQ (reference sequence). The CDR3 extends over 16 amino acids. CDR3 DNA: TGTGCCAGCAGTCCAGTAATCTCAGGGGGAAACACTGAAGCTTTCTTT. Translation gives CASSPVISGGNTEAFF.

This chain connects TRBV21-1 to TRBJ1-1; the table's TRBD1 call for D was not verified on the DNA. TRBV21-1 is termed a pseudogene. CDR3 length: 9 amino acids. For the CDR3, the DNA is TGTGCCAGTCAGGGTTTAGCTTTCTTT. Its protein is CASQGLAFF.

CDR3 residues: CASTEDRLSNQPQHF. DNA for the CDR3: TGTGCCAGCACCGAGGACAGGCTTAGCAATCAGCCCCAGCATTTT. V usage is TRBV6-6 and J usage is TRBJ1-5; TRBD1 aligns across 7 bases. Germline-derived CDR1 and CDR2 are MNHNY and SVGAGI (reference sequence). With 7 bases clipped from V and 0 bases from J, the junction kept 6 bases outside the gene matches. CDR3 length: 15 amino acids.

The chain carries TRBV3-1 (or the pseudogene TRBV3-2) and TRBJ1-5; D perhaps matches TRBD1 (6 bases). The CDR3 extends over 13 amino acids. Germline V gene sequence: CDR1 LGHDT, CDR2 YNNKEL (reference sequence). Trimming shortened V by 2 bases and J by 9 bases, and 11 bases separated the two germline ends. CDR3 loop: CASSQSRGGPQHF. In DNA, the CDR3 is TGTGCCAGCAGCCAATCTAGGGGGGGGCCCCAGCATTTT.

The V gene is TRBV12-3 or TRBV12-4, the J gene TRBJ1-2, with TRBD1 as a possible D gene (5 bases). V lost 3 bases and J 7 bases, leaving 9 bases between the germline ends. The CDR3 is 12 amino acids. This chain's CDR3 is CASSFGGVGYTF. The CDR3 coding sequence is TGTGCCAGCAGTTTTGGAGGGGTTGGCTACACCTTC.

V usage is TRBV6-5 and J usage is TRBJ1-1; D is unresolved. The V end lost 5 bases, the J end lost 3 bases, and 16 bases lay between the germline ends. Per the germline V gene, CDR1 is MNHEY and CDR2 is SVGAGI. The CDR3 sequence is 15 residues long. The chain's CDR3 is CASSNQEWVDTEAFF. The CDR3 DNA is TGTGCCAGCAGTAACCAAGAGTGGGTCGACACTGAAGCTTTCTTT.

The chain uses TRBV7-9 and TRBJ1-1; the D is unclear. V gave up 2 bases and J gave up 4 bases, with 11 bases separating them. This CDR3 is 14 amino acids long. Germline V gives CDR1 SEHNR, CDR2 FQNEAQ (reference sequence). For the CDR3, the DNA is TGTGCCAGCAGCTTATCTGCGGTGGGCACTGAAGCTTTCTTT. Its translation is CASSLSAVGTEAFF.

The V and J genes are TRBV19 and TRBJ1-2; D remains ambiguous. Trimming shortened V by 0 bases and J by 7 bases, and 15 bases separated the two germline ends. The CDR3 sequence is 15 residues long. Germline loops: CDR1 LNHDA, CDR2 SQIVND (reference sequence). CDR3 bases: TGTGCCAGTAGTATAGATCGTTCAGGAGACCCTGGCTACACCTTC. Translated, it gives CASSIDRSGDPGYTF.